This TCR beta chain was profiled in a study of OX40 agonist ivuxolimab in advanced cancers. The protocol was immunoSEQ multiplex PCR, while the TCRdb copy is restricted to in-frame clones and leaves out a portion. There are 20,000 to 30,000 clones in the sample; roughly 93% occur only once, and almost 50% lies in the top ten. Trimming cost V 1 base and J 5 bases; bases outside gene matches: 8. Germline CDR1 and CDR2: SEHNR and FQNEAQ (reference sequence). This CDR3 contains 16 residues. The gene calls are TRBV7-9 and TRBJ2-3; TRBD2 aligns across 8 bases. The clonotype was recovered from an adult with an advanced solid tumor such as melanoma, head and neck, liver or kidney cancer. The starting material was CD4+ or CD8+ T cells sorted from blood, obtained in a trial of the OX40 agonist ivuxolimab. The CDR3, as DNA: TGTGCCAGCAGCTTAGTTTACGGGAGGGCCAAAGATACGCAGTATTTT. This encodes CASSLVYGRAKDTQYF.